Below, 6 T cell receptor beta chains from the same sample are listed, as sequenced in a study of beta chain features in type 1 diabetes. Investigators reverse transcribed all isolated RNA, so they sequenced expressed TCRB transcripts. Only in-frame clones appear in the TCRdb table, and some are missing; sequencing was by immunoSEQ multiplex PCR. This table has hundreds of thousands of clones, roughly a sixth appearing once. The material sequenced was naive CD4+ T cells from blood. Receptors were obtained from a young man in good health.

This clone has more than one count but fewer than ten. V is TRBV19 and J is TRBJ2-7; 8 bases align to TRBD1. Unmatched junction bases numbered 7, after V lost 3 bases and J lost 6 bases. The CDR3 consists of 14 residues. Germline values: CDR1 LNHDA, CDR2 SQIVND (reference sequence). The CDR3 spells CASSMGTGKVEQYF. Here the CDR3 DNA reads TGTGCCAGTAGTATGGGGACAGGTAAAGTCGAGCAGTACTTC.

This clone has a handful of counts. V is TRBV4-1 and J is TRBJ2-2; 7 positions match TRBD1. Germline values: CDR1 MGHRA, CDR2 YSYEKL. There are 15 residues in the CDR3. V shed 6 bases and J 4 bases; nucleotides not matched to a gene: 8. CDR3 region: CASRPRDSLTGELFF. The DNA for the CDR3 is TGCGCCAGCAGACCCCGGGACAGTCTCACCGGGGAGCTGTTTTTT.

This clone appeared a few times. This chain connects TRBV28 to TRBJ1-5; D is ambiguous. V was shortened by 6 bases and J by 11 bases, with 11 bases between the two germline ends. CDR1 MDHEN and CDR2 SYDVKM come from the germline V gene. This CDR3 contains 11 residues. CDR3 in amino acids: CASSISASQHF. The CDR3 coding sequence is TGTGCCAGCAGCATTTCAGCGTCCCAGCATTTT.

The gene calls are TRBV11-2 and TRBJ2-7; 7 bases map to TRBD1. V gave up 7 bases and J gave up 2 bases; unmatched junction bases: 8. Germline V gives CDR1 SGHAT, CDR2 FQNNGV. The CDR3 spans 14 residues. CDR3 sequence reads: CASTPLQGTYEQYF. In DNA, the CDR3 is TGTGCCAGCACCCCCCTACAGGGGACCTACGAGCAGTACTTC.

On this clone itself: The junction departs from germline at one end; a sequencing error may be responsible. The chain has TRBV30 and TRBJ1-2; TRBD1 might be the D (5 bases). CDR1 and CDR2 from the germline V gene are GTSNPN and SVGIG (reference sequence). This CDR3 region has 13 residues. The CDR3 DNA reads as TGTGCCTGGCCTAATAGGGGTGGCTATGGCCACACCTTC. Its protein is CAWPNRGGYGHTF.

This clone was observed a few times. V gene TRBV10-3 combines with J gene TRBJ1-3; no clear D. Germline V gene sequence: CDR1 ENHRY, CDR2 SYGVKD. Trimming removed 3 bases from V and 0 bases from J, with 6 bases in between. This CDR3 has 14 residues. The CDR3 bases are TGTGCCATCAGTGAACGGACCTCTGGAAACACCATATATTTT. Its translation is CAISERTSGNTIYF.